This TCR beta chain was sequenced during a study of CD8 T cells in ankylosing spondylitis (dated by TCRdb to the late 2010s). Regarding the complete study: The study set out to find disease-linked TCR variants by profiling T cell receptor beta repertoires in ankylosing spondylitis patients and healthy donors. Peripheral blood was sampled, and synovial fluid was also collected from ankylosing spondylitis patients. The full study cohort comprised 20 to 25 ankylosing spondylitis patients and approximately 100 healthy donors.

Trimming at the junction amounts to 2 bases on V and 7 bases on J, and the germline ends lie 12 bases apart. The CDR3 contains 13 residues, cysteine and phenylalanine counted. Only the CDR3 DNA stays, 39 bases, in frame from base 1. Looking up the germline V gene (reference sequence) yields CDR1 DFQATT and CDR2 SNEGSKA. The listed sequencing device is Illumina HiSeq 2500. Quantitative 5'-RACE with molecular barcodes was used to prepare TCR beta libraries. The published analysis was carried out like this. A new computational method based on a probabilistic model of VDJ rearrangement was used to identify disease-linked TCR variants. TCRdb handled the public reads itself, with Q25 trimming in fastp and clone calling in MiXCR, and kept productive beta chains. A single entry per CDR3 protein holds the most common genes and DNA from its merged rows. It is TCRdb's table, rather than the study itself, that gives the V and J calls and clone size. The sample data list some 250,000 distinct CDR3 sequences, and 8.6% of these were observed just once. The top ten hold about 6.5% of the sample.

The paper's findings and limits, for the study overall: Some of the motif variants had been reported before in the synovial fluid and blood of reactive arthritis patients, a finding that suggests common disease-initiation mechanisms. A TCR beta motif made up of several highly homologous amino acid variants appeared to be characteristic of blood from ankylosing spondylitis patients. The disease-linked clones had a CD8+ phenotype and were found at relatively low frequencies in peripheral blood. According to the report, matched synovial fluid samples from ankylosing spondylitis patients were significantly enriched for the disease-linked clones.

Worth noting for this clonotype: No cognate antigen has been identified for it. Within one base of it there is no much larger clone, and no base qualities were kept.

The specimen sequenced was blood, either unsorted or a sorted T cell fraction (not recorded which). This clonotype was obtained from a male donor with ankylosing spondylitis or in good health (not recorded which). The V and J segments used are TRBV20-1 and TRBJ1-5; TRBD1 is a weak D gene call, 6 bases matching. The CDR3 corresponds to CSARSGTRQPQHF. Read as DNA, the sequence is TGCAGTGCTAGATCCGGGACAAGACAGCCCCAGCATTTT.